This T cell receptor beta chain was found in a study of shared clonotypes between healthy human individuals. Sequencing was at deep level. Method: immunoSEQ multiplex PCR; TCRdb's copy keeps in-frame clones and lacks some. The table includes roughly 500,000 clones, roughly 80% detected once. Germline CDR1 is SGHDT and CDR2 is YYEEEE. This CDR3 is built from 17 residues. Trimming took 4 bases from V and 0 from J, leaving 17 bases between them. The sequence came from a middle-aged woman in good health. Some clones in this sample may be carry-over from other donors' samples. V gene TRBV5-6 combines with J gene TRBJ2-1; TRBD2 might be the D (5 bases). The sequencing sample was made of PBMCs. CDR3 in amino acids: CASSPIQRLSSYNEQFF. The CDR3 coding sequence is TGTGCCAGCAGCCCGATACAGCGGTTAAGCTCCTACAATGAGCAGTTCTTC.